Listed here are 20 T cell receptor beta chains from one sample, sequenced in a study of cytomegalovirus exposure and HLA in healthy donors. PCR used 60 Vbeta primers and 13 Jbeta primers. Data came from immunoSEQ multiplex PCR; TCRdb stores just in-frame clones and leaves some out. The repertoire has roughly 180,000 clones, roughly 83% of them found once; the top ten carry around 0.24%. Sequencing input: PBMCs. Receptors were obtained from a boy between 10 and 17 years old in good health and CMV-seronegative.

The chain joins TRBV2 to TRBJ2-7; 7 bases are a match to TRBD1. This CDR3 is built from 12 residues. Germline V CDR1 and CDR2: SNHLY, FYNNEI. Trimming removed 10 bases from V and 4 bases from J; junction bases left unmatched: 7. This CDR3 reads CATSDRTYEQYF. Written as DNA, the CDR3 is TGTGCCACTTCGGACAGGACATACGAGCAGTACTTC.

The chain employs TRBV7-8 and TRBJ2-1; the match to TRBD2 covers 11 bases. The V and J ends lost 5 bases and 5 bases, in that order; junction bases with no gene match: 8. The CDR3 is 16 residues long. The germline gives CDR1 SGHVS, CDR2 FQNEAQ. Here the CDR3 DNA reads TGTGCCAGCAGCCCCAGGAGTAGCGGGGGGGACAATGAGCAGTTCTTC. It specifies CASSPRSSGGDNEQFF.

The table lists this clone with a few counts. V and J are TRBV2 and TRBJ1-1; D is unresolved. The germline V gene has CDR1 SNHLY and CDR2 FYNNEI. The length of the CDR3 is 13 residues. Deletions cut 6 bases from V and 0 bases from J, with 8 bases between. CDR3 sequence: CASSQVMNTEAFF. Here the CDR3 DNA reads TGTGCCAGCAGCCAGGTCATGAACACTGAAGCTTTCTTT.

A few counts support this clone. The CDR3 here is CASRAQGSFTEAFF. Here the CDR3 DNA reads TGTGCCAGTAGGGCCCAGGGGTCCTTCACTGAAGCTTTCTTT. The J gene is TRBJ1-1, the V gene TRBV19; the D gene is possibly TRBD1 (6 bases). The CDR3 is 14 amino acids. V was clipped by 6 bases and J by 4 bases, with 15 bases between them. CDR1 and CDR2 from the germline V gene are LNHDA and SQIVND (reference sequence).

The rearrangement links TRBV19 to TRBJ2-1; 7 nucleotides line up with TRBD2. The germline V gene encodes CDR1 LNHDA and CDR2 SQIVND (reference sequence). CDR3 length: 15 amino acids. V dropped 10 bases and J dropped 1; count of bases not matched to a gene: 10. CDR3 amino acids: CATTGGPMSYNEQFF. CDR3 in DNA: TGTGCCACCACGGGAGGTCCTATGTCCTACAATGAGCAGTTCTTC.

Comment on this clone: This sample includes further DNA sequences coding for the same CDR3. V and J are TRBV30 and TRBJ2-3, with D unresolved. This CDR3 is 11 amino acids long. Trimming cost V 1 base and J 5 bases, with 4 bases left between them. CDR1 and CDR2 (germline): GTSNPN, SVGIG (reference sequence). The CDR3 sequence is CAWSGQDTQYF. The CDR3 region has the DNA TGTGCCTGGAGTGGTCAAGATACGCAGTATTTT.

This chain connects TRBV13 to TRBJ2-3; TRBD2 agrees at 10 bases. This CDR3 spans 16 amino acids. Losses at the gene ends were 3 bases for V and 4 bases for J; bases not matched to a gene: 7. Germline CDR1 PRHDT, CDR2 FYEKMQ (reference sequence). The CDR3 spells CASSLSGGADADTQYF. The CDR3, as DNA: TGTGCCAGCAGCTTGAGCGGGGGGGCGGATGCAGATACGCAGTATTTT.

This clone was picked up one time. The chain links TRBV29-1 to TRBJ2-7; TRBD2 is a possible D gene (6 bases). CDR1 and CDR2 (germline): SQVTM, ANQGSEA. Between the trimmed V and J ends, which lost 4 bases and 0 bases, there was a span of 13 bases. The CDR3 loop spans 14 amino acids. CDR3: CSVGKEGSSYEQYF. CDR3 DNA: TGCAGCGTTGGGAAGGAGGGGAGCTCCTACGAGCAGTACTTC.

The V call is TRBV30, the J call TRBJ2-1; D ambiguous. CDR1 and CDR2 from the germline V gene are GTSNPN and SVGIG (reference sequence). The CDR3 is made up of 13 amino acids. Trimming left V 2 bases short and J 7 bases short, with 12 bases between. CDR3 in amino acids: CAWSYLVGNEQFF. CDR3 DNA: TGTGCCTGGAGTTACCTAGTTGGTAATGAGCAGTTCTTC.

This clone was seen more than once but under ten times. The chain combines TRBV6-5 with TRBJ1-1, with 7 bases identical to TRBD1. Germline loops: CDR1 MNHEY, CDR2 SVGAGI. This CDR3 spans 15 amino acids. The V gene end was trimmed by 1 base and the J gene end by 4 bases; junction bases not matched to a gene: 6. Written as DNA, the CDR3 is TGTGCCAGCAGTTACTTCCCAGGGGGAGGCACTGAAGCTTTCTTT. Translating gives CASSYFPGGGTEAFF.

This chain connects TRBV5-6 to TRBJ2-7; TRBD2 matches 7 bases. Trimming cost V 2 bases and J 3 bases; bases outside gene matches: 5. Germline CDR1 SGHDT, CDR2 YYEEEE. This CDR3 is 14 amino acids long. The CDR3 region is CASSFTSESYEQYF. Written as DNA, the CDR3 is TGTGCCAGCAGCTTCACTAGCGAGAGCTACGAGCAGTACTTC.

The chain couples TRBV5-5 to TRBJ2-2; 8 nucleotides match TRBD1. Germline V CDR1 and CDR2: SGHKS, YYEKEE (reference sequence). V was clipped by 3 bases and J by 7 bases; unmatched bases: 8. CDR3 size: 15 residues. The CDR3 nucleotides are TGTGCCAGCAGCTCGGACAGGGAATTTGACGGGGAGCTGTTTTTT. It encodes CASSSDREFDGELFF.

This sequence joins TRBV29-1 and TRBJ2-7; D call uncertain. This CDR3 region has 15 residues. V dropped 0 bases and J dropped 2 bases, with 14 bases sitting between them. Germline V gives CDR1 SQVTM, CDR2 ANQGSEA. DNA of the CDR3: TGCAGCGTTGAAGATCGGAGTTCGACGCCCTACGAGCAGTACTTC. Translation gives CSVEDRSSTPYEQYF.

The chain is built from TRBV5-4 and TRBJ2-7; perhaps TRBD1 as D (5 bases). V shed 5 bases and J shed 7 bases, with 22 bases lying between them. The CDR3 consists of 15 residues. CDR1 and CDR2 from the germline V gene are SGHNT and YYREEE (reference sequence). In DNA, the CDR3 is TGTGCCAGCAGTCAGCAGCTTTCAGGGTCCCAGGAGCAGTACTTC. Encoded protein: CASSQQLSGSQEQYF.

This sequence joins TRBV15 and TRBJ2-2, with unresolved D. The V end lost 0 bases, the J end lost 0 bases, and 11 bases lay between the germline ends. Per germline, CDR1 LNHNV and CDR2 YYDKDF (reference sequence). The CDR3 extends over 17 amino acids. This chain's CDR3 is CATSRDNPRANTGELFF. The CDR3 coding sequence is TGTGCCACCAGCAGAGATAACCCCCGCGCGAACACCGGGGAGCTGTTTTTT.

This clone was seen a few times. The rearrangement joins TRBV5-1 to TRBJ2-2; D may be TRBD1 (6 bases). In germline, CDR1 is SGHRS, CDR2 YFSETQ. Deletions cut 4 bases from V and 6 bases from J, with 10 bases between. The CDR3 is 13 residues long. This chain's CDR3 is CASSPGDAGELFF. DNA for the CDR3: TGCGCCAGCAGCCCAGGGGACGCCGGGGAGCTGTTTTTT.

The chain combines TRBV6-5 with TRBJ2-7; 9 nucleotides line up with TRBD1. V dropped 0 bases and J dropped 7; count of bases not matched to a gene: 1. The CDR3 contains 13 residues. Germline values: CDR1 MNHEY, CDR2 SVGAGI. CDR3: CASSYSTGGEQYF. DNA for the CDR3: TGTGCCAGCAGTTACTCGACAGGGGGTGAGCAGTACTTC.

This clone has only one observation. The chain joins TRBV7-3 to TRBJ1-5; D possibly corresponds to TRBD1 (6 bases). V was trimmed by 3 bases and J by 4 bases, leaving 19 bases between them. From germline, CDR1 is SGHTA and CDR2 FQGTGA. The CDR3 runs 17 residues. CDR3 in amino acids: CASSFPRGGRGNQPQHF. In DNA, the CDR3 is TGTGCCAGCAGCTTCCCCAGGGGAGGGAGAGGGAATCAGCCCCAGCATTTT. Looking up the rest from reference TRBV7-3 and TRBJ1-5 gives the full variable domain: GAGVSQTPSNKVTEKGKYVELRCDPISGHTALYWYRQSLGQGPEFLIYFQGTGAADDSGLPNDRFFAVRPEGSVSTLKIQRTERGDSAVYLCASSFPRGGRGNQPQHFGDGTRLSIL.

The chain combines TRBV9 with TRBJ1-6, with D possibly matching TRBD1 (5 bases). Germline-derived CDR1 and CDR2 are SGDLS and YYNGEE. V shed 5 bases and J shed 7 bases, with 7 bases lying between them. The CDR3 contains 12 residues. CDR3 in amino acids: CASRRGNSPLHF. DNA for the CDR3: TGTGCCAGCAGGCGGGGGAATTCACCCCTCCACTTT.

This sequence joins TRBV27 and TRBJ1-1, with a tentative D call TRBD1 (5 bases). The CDR3 spans 14 residues. Germline CDR1 reads MNHEY; CDR2 reads SMNVEV (reference sequence). Trimming took off 6 bases at V and 1 base at J, with 12 bases between the two ends. The CDR3 DNA reads TGTGCCAGCAGCCACCTGGGGGGGAACACTGAAGCTTTCTTT. Amino acids: CASSHLGGNTEAFF.